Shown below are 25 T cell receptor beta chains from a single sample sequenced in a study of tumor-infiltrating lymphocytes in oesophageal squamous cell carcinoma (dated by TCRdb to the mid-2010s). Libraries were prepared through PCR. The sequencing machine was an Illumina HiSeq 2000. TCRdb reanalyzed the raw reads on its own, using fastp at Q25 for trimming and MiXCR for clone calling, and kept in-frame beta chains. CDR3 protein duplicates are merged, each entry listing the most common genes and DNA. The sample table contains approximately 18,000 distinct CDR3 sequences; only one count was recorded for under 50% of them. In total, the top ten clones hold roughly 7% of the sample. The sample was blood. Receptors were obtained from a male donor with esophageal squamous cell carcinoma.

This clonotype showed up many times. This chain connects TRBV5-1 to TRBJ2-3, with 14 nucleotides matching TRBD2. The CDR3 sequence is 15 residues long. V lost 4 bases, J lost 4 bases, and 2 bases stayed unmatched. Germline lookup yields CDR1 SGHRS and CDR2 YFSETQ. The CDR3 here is CASSMTSGGADTQYF. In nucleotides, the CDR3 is TGCGCCAGCAGCATGACTAGCGGGGGGGCAGATACGCAGTATTTT.

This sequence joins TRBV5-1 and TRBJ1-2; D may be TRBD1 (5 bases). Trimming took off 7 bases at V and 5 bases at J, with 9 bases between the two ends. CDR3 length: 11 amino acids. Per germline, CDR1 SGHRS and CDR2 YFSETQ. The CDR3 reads CASGTDYGYTF. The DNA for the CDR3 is TGCGCCAGCGGGACGGATTATGGCTACACCTTC. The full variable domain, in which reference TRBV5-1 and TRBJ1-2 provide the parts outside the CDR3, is KAGVTQTPRYLIKTRGQQVTLSCSPISGHRSVSWYQQTPGQGLQFLFEYFSETQRNKGNFPGRFSGRQFSNSRSEMNVSTLELGDSALYLCASGTDYGYTFGSGTRLTVV.

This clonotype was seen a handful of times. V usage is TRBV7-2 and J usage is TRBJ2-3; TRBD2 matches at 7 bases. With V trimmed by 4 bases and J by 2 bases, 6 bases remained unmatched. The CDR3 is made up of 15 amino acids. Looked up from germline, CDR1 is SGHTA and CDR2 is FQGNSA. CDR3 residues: CASSSRLAFTDTQYF. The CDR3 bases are TGTGCCAGCAGCTCCCGACTAGCATTCACAGATACGCAGTATTTT. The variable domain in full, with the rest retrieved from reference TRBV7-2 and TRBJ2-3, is GAGVSQSPSNKVTEKGKDVELRCDPISGHTALYWYRQSLGQGLEFLIYFQGNSAPDKSGLPSDRFSAERTGGSVSTLTIQRTQQEDSAVYLCASSSRLAFTDTQYFGPGTRLTVL.

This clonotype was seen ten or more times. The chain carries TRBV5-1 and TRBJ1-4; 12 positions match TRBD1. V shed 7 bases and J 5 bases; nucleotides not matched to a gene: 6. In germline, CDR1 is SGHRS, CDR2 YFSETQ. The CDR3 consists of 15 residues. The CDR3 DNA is TGCGCCAGCTCGGGACAGGGGGCCCCGAATGAAAAACTGTTTTTT. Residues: CASSGQGAPNEKLFF.

The CDR3 nucleotides are TGCAGTGCTAAGGCTGGGTGGGGCTATGGCTACACCTTC. This translates into CSAKAGWGYGYTF. The rearrangement uses TRBV20-1 and TRBJ1-2; D unresolved. Germline loops: CDR1 DFQATT, CDR2 SNEGSKA (reference sequence). Trimming cost V 4 bases and J 4 bases, with 13 bases left between them. The CDR3 has 13 amino acids.

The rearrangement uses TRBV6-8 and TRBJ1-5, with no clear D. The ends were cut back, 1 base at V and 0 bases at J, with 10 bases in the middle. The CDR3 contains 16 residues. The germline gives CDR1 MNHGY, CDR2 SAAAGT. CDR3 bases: TGTGCCAGCAGTTACTTTGGAGGTAATAGCAATCAGCCCCAGCATTTT. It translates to CASSYFGGNSNQPQHF.

CDR3: CASSYTGTGMTRADYGYTF. CDR3 nucleotide sequence: TGTGCCAGCAGTTACACTGGGACAGGGATGACGCGGGCGGACTATGGCTACACCTTC. The chain joins TRBV6-6 to TRBJ1-2; 9 bases map to TRBD1. The germline gives CDR1 MNHNY, CDR2 SVGAGI (reference sequence). The junction had 16 bases not matched to a gene; V was cut back by 2 bases and J by 3 bases. The CDR3 is 19 amino acids.

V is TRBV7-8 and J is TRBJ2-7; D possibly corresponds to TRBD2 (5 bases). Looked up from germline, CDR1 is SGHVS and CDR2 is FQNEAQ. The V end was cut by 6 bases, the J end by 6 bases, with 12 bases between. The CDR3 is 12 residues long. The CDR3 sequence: CASRLEAGEQYF. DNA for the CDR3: TGTGCCAGCAGGTTGGAGGCGGGCGAGCAGTACTTC.

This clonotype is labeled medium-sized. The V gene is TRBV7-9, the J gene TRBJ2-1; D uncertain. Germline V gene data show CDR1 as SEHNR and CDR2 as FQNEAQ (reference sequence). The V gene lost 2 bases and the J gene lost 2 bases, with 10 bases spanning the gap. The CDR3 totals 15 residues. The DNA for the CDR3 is TGTGCCAGCAGCTTAATGGACCGCACCTACAATGAGCAGTTCTTC. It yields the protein CASSLMDRTYNEQFF.

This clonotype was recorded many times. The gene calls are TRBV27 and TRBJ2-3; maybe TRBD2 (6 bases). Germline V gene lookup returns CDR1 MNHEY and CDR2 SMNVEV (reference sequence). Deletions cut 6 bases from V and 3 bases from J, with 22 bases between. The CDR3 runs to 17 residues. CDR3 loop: CASRGGVGLFRTDTQYF. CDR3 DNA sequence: TGTGCCAGCAGAGGAGGGGTCGGGCTTTTCAGGACAGATACGCAGTATTTT.

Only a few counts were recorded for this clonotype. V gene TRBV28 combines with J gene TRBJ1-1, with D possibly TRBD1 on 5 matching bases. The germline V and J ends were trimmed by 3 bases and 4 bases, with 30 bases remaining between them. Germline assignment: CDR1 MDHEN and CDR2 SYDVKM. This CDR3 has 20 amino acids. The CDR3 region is CASSLVSLVLGYMGVTEAFF. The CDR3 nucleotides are TGTGCCAGCAGTTTGGTTTCCCTGGTTCTTGGTTATATGGGGGTCACTGAAGCTTTCTTT.

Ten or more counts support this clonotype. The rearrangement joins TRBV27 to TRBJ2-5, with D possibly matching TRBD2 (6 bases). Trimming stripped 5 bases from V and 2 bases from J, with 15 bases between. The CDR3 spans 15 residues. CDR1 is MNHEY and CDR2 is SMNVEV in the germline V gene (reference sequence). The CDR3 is CASSPWGLVQETQYF. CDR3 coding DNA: TGTGCCAGCAGTCCCTGGGGACTGGTGCAAGAGACCCAGTACTTC.

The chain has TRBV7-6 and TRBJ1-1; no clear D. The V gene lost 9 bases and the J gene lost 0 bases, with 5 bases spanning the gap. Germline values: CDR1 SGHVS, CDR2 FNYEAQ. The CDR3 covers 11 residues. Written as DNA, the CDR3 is TGTGCCAGGCGGGTGAACACTGAAGCTTTCTTT. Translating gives CARRVNTEAFF.

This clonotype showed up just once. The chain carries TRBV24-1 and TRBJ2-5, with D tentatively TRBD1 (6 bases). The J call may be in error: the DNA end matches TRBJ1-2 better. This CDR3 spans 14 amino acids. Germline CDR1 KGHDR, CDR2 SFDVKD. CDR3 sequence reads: CATSDRVDSEGYTF. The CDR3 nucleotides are TGTGCCACCAGTGACCGGGTGGACAGTGAGGGCTACACCTTC.

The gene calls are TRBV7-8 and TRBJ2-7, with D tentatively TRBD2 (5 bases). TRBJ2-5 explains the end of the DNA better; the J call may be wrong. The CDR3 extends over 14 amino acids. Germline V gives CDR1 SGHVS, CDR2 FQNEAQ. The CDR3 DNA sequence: TGTGCCAGCAGCTTAGGACGGGGTCAAGAGACCCAGTACTTC. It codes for CASSLGRGQETQYF.

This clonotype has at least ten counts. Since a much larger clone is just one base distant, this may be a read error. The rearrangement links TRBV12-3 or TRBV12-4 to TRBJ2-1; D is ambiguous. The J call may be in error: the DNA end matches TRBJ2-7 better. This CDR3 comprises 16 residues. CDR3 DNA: TGTGCCAGCAGTTTAACACTGGTCCCCCCCTACAATGAGCAGTACTTC. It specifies CASSLTLVPPYNEQYF.

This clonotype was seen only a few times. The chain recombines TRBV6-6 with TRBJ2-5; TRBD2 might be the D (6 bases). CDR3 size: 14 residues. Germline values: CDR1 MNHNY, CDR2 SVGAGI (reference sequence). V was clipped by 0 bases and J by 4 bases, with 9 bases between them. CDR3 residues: CASSYSGGGETQYF. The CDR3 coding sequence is TGTGCCAGCAGTTACTCGGGGGGAGGAGAGACCCAGTACTTC.

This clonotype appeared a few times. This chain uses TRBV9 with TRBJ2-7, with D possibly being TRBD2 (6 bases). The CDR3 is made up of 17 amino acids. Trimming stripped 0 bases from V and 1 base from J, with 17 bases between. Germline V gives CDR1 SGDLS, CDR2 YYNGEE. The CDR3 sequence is CASSVAAGAGQSYEQYF. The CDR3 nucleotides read TGTGCCAGCAGCGTAGCGGCCGGGGCGGGGCAGTCCTACGAGCAGTACTTC.

This CDR3 is CATSEGSARSHNEQFF. In nucleotides, the CDR3 is TGTGCCACCAGTGAGGGATCTGCCCGATCCCACAATGAGCAGTTCTTC. The gene calls are TRBV24-1 and TRBJ2-1; no definite D call. CDR1 is KGHDR, CDR2 SFDVKD, per germline. The CDR3 loop spans 16 amino acids. The ends were cut back, 4 bases at V and 5 bases at J, with 17 bases in the middle.

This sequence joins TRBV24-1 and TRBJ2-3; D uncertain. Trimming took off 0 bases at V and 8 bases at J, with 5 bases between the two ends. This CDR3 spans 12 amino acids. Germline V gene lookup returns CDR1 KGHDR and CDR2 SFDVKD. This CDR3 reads CATSDLAGTQYF. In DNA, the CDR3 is TGTGCCACCAGTGATTTGGCAGGTACGCAGTATTTT.

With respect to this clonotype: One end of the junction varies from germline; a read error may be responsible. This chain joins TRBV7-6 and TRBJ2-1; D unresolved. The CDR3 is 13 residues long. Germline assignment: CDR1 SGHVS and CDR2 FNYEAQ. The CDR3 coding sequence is TGTGCCAGCAGCTTACGGGCTGAAGAGACCCAGTGCTTC. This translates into CASSLRAEETQCF.

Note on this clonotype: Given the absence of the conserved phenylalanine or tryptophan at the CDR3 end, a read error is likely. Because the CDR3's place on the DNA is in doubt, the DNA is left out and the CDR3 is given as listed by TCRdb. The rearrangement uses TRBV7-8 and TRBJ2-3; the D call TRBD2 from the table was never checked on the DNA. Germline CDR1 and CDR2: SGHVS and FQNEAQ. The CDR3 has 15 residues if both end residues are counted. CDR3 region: CASSFSQNNEQFFGP.

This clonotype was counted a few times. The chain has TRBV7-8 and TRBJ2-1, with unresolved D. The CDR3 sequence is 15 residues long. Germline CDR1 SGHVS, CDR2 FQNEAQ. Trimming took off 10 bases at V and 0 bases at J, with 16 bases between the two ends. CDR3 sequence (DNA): TGTGCCATCAAGGGTGCGTCTCTCTCCTACAATGAGCAGTTCTTC. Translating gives CAIKGASLSYNEQFF.

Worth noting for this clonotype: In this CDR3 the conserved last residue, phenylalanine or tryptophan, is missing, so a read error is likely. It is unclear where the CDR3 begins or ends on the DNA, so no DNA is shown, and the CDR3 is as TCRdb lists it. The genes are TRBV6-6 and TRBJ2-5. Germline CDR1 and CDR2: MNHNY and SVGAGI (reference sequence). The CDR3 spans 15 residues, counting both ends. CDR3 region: CASSYSRGYGYTFGS.

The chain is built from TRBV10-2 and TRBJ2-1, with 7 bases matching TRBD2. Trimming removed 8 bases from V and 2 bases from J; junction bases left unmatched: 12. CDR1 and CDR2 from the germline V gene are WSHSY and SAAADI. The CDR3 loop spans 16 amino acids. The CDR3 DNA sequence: TGCGCCAGCCGCGTAGTAGCGGGTGGGCCCTACAATGAGCAGTTCTTC. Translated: CASRVVAGGPYNEQFF.